Shown below are 19 T cell receptor beta chains from a single sample sequenced in a study of blood T cell repertoires in COVID-19. TCRdb keeps only in-frame clones here, not all; method: immunoSEQ multiplex PCR. The data show approximately 210,000 clones, approximately 82% seen once. Sequencing was done on a sample of PBMCs or T cells enriched from blood (not recorded which). These receptors were collected from a man aged 35 to 55 who had recovered from COVID-19.

The chain uses TRBV2 and TRBJ1-2; 9 nucleotides match TRBD1. Germline assignment: CDR1 SNHLY and CDR2 FYNNEI. The CDR3 consists of 13 residues. Trimming cost V 10 bases and J 4 bases; bases outside gene matches: 7. In nucleotides, the CDR3 is TGTGCCATCCAACAGGGGGCACTCTATGGCTACACCTTC. Translation: CAIQQGALYGYTF.

This chain connects TRBV7-2 to TRBJ2-1; 11 bases agree with TRBD2. With V trimmed by 5 bases and J by 6 bases, 6 bases remained unmatched. CDR1 is SGHTA and CDR2 is FQGNSA in the germline V gene. The CDR3 length is 15 residues. The CDR3 nucleotides are TGTGCCAGCAGCGAACTAGCGGGGGTTCTCAATGAGCAGTTCTTC. Protein product: CASSELAGVLNEQFF.

V usage is TRBV11-2 and J usage is TRBJ2-7; D not certain. This CDR3 region has 16 residues. The germline V gene encodes CDR1 SGHAT and CDR2 FQNNGV. V gave up 3 bases and J gave up 1 base, with 16 bases separating them. CDR3 amino acids: CASSFPLNSLSYEQYF. The CDR3 coding sequence is TGTGCCAGCAGCTTTCCCCTGAACAGTTTATCCTACGAGCAGTACTTC.

The rearrangement joins TRBV3-1 (or the pseudogene TRBV3-2) to TRBJ1-2, with D unresolved. Trimming pared 0 bases from V and 8 bases from J, leaving 10 bases between. There are 13 residues in the CDR3. Germline V gives CDR1 LGHDT, CDR2 YNNKEL (reference sequence). The CDR3 sequence: CASSQEPGSGYTF. As DNA, the CDR3 is TGTGCCAGCAGCCAAGAACCCGGTTCCGGCTACACCTTC.

This clone was seen only once. This chain uses TRBV7-2 with TRBJ2-7, with D perhaps TRBD1 (5 bases). The CDR3 runs to 16 residues. Germline CDR1 is SGHTA and CDR2 is FQGNSA. Trimming cost V 5 bases and J 3 bases, with 20 bases left between them. Here the CDR3 DNA reads TGTGCCAGCAGCCTGACAGAGACTGTCCCCGTCTACGAGCAGTACTTC. This sequence encodes CASSLTETVPVYEQYF.

The genes are TRBV19 and TRBJ1-2, with 8 nucleotides matching TRBD1. Germline V gives CDR1 LNHDA, CDR2 SQIVND (reference sequence). The CDR3 covers 14 residues. The V gene end was trimmed by 3 bases and the J gene end by 4 bases; junction bases not matched to a gene: 4. The CDR3 protein is CASSIGQGGYGYTF. CDR3 DNA: TGTGCCAGTAGTATCGGACAGGGCGGCTATGGCTACACCTTC.

The chain links TRBV6-6 to TRBJ2-1; TRBD2 matches at 10 bases. The V and J ends lost 7 bases and 5 bases, in that order; junction bases with no gene match: 8. CDR3 size: 15 residues. Germline lookup yields CDR1 MNHNY and CDR2 SVGAGI (reference sequence). The CDR3 region is CASTQAGGGHNEQFF. The CDR3 DNA sequence: TGTGCCAGCACCCAAGCGGGAGGGGGACACAATGAGCAGTTCTTC.

This clone was seen only once. V and J are TRBV3-1 (or the pseudogene TRBV3-2) and TRBJ2-3; 13 bases line up with TRBD2. The germline CDR1 and CDR2 sequences are LGHDT and YNNKEL (reference sequence). V shed 0 bases and J 2 bases; nucleotides not matched to a gene: 8. The CDR3 spans 19 residues. CDR3 DNA: TGTGCCAGCAGCCAAGAGTTCGGGACTAGCGGGGTAGTCACAGATACGCAGTATTTT. It codes for CASSQEFGTSGVVTDTQYF.

This clone was seen a handful of times. This chain connects TRBV7-3 to TRBJ2-2, with D perhaps TRBD1 (6 bases). Germline CDR1 and CDR2: SGHTA and FQGTGA. The CDR3 covers 14 residues. V lost 6 bases to trimming and J lost 7 bases, with 15 bases between them. The CDR3 nucleotides read TGTGCCAGCAGGGCGTGGGGGCAGAACGGGGAGCTGTTTTTT. This codes for CASRAWGQNGELFF.

This clone was observed a single time. This chain uses TRBV7-8 with TRBJ1-5, with 7 nucleotides matching TRBD1. The CDR3 has 19 residues. Germline loops: CDR1 SGHVS, CDR2 FQNEAQ. J lost 0 bases, V lost 1 base, and 12 bases had no gene match. The CDR3 loop reads CASSLDRGALLHSNQPQHF. In nucleotides, the CDR3 is TGTGCCAGCAGCTTAGACAGGGGCGCGCTTCTTCATAGCAATCAGCCCCAGCATTTT. The variable domain in full, completed from reference TRBV7-8 and TRBJ1-5, reads GAGVSQSPRYKVAKRGQDVALRCDPISGHVSLFWYQQALGQGPEFLTYFQNEAQLDKSGLPSDRFFAERPEGSVSTLKIQRTQQEDSAVYLCASSLDRGALLHSNQPQHFGDGTRLSIL.

The chain links TRBV7-9 to TRBJ1-2, with a possible D match to TRBD1 (6 bases). This CDR3 contains 12 residues. Trimming pared 11 bases from V and 3 bases from J, leaving 13 bases between. Germline CDR1 reads SEHNR; CDR2 reads FQNEAQ (reference sequence). The CDR3 loop is CAGGGGDYGYTF. CDR3 nucleotide sequence: TGTGCCGGAGGAGGGGGGGACTATGGCTACACCTTC. The full variable domain, in which reference TRBV7-9 and TRBJ1-2 provide the parts outside the CDR3, is DTGVSQNPRHKITKRGQNVTFRCDPISEHNRLYWYRQTLGQGPEFLTYFQNEAQLEKSRLLSDRFSAERPKGSFSTLEIQRTEQGDSAMYLCAGGGGDYGYTFGSGTRLTVV.

The V gene is TRBV4-2, the J gene TRBJ1-1, with D unresolved. The CDR3 is 14 residues long. Trimming took off 5 bases at V and 1 base at J, with 11 bases between the two ends. The germline V gene has CDR1 LGHNA and CDR2 YNFKEQ. CDR3 coding DNA: TGTGCCAGCAGCTCGGAGCTGGGGAACACTGAAGCTTTCTTT. This sequence encodes CASSSELGNTEAFF.

J is TRBJ2-2 and V is TRBV24-1; 12 nucleotides agree with TRBD1. CDR3 length: 17 residues. Germline CDR1 KGHDR, CDR2 SFDVKD. Trimming took 2 bases from V and 5 from J; bases not matched to a gene: 5. The CDR3 reads CATSDSTGQGATGELFF. The CDR3 coding sequence is TGTGCCACCAGTGATTCCACGGGACAGGGGGCAACCGGGGAGCTGTTTTTT.

The chain links TRBV11-3 to TRBJ2-1; D remains ambiguous. Trimming shortened V by 2 bases and J by 4 bases, and 6 bases separated the two germline ends. The V gene's germline CDR1 is SGHNT and CDR2 YENEEA. The CDR3 spans 13 residues. CDR3 in amino acids: CASSLTGYNEQFF. Here the CDR3 DNA reads TGTGCCAGCAGCTTAACCGGTTACAATGAGCAGTTCTTC.

V and J are TRBV9 and TRBJ2-1, with D possibly matching TRBD2 (5 bases). The V end lost 0 bases, the J end lost 0 bases, and 10 bases lay between the germline ends. Germline loops: CDR1 SGDLS, CDR2 YYNGEE. The CDR3 extends over 16 amino acids. The CDR3 DNA reads TGTGCCAGCAGCGTAGTTCGGGGAAGCTCCTACAATGAGCAGTTCTTC. It specifies CASSVVRGSSYNEQFF.

The V call is TRBV15, the J call TRBJ2-1, with D maybe TRBD2 (6 bases). This CDR3 is built from 13 residues. The germline V gene encodes CDR1 LNHNV and CDR2 YYDKDF (reference sequence). Trimming shortened V by 0 bases and J by 7 bases, and 7 bases separated the two germline ends. Here the CDR3 DNA reads TGTGCCACCAGCAGAGATCGGGGGAATGAGCAGTTCTTC. Its protein is CATSRDRGNEQFF.

The V and J genes are TRBV7-2 and TRBJ1-4, with 9 bases identical to TRBD1. The J segment lost 5 bases and the V segment lost 6 bases, leaving 10 bases of the junction unmatched. The length of the CDR3 is 16 residues. Germline lookup yields CDR1 SGHTA and CDR2 FQGNSA. The CDR3 loop is CASSPPPGTGNEKLFF. DNA of the CDR3: TGTGCCAGCAGTCCTCCCCCCGGGACAGGGAATGAAAAACTGTTTTTT.

V gene TRBV7-9 combines with J gene TRBJ1-2; 9 nucleotides match TRBD1. Trimming cost V 4 bases and J 7 bases; bases outside gene matches: 4. CDR1 is SEHNR, CDR2 FQNEAQ, per germline (reference sequence). This CDR3 has 13 amino acids. CDR3 residues: CASSWDRVGGYTF. CDR3 bases: TGTGCCAGCAGCTGGGACAGGGTGGGTGGCTACACCTTC.

The chain is built from TRBV4-3 and TRBJ2-7; D gene ambiguous. Germline-derived CDR1 and CDR2 are LGHNA and YSLEER. CDR3 length: 14 residues. Trimming cost V 0 bases and J 3 bases, with 9 bases left between them. The CDR3, as DNA: TGCGCCAGCAGCCAAGAGTCCGGCGGCTACGAGCAGTACTTC. Encoded protein: CASSQESGGYEQYF.